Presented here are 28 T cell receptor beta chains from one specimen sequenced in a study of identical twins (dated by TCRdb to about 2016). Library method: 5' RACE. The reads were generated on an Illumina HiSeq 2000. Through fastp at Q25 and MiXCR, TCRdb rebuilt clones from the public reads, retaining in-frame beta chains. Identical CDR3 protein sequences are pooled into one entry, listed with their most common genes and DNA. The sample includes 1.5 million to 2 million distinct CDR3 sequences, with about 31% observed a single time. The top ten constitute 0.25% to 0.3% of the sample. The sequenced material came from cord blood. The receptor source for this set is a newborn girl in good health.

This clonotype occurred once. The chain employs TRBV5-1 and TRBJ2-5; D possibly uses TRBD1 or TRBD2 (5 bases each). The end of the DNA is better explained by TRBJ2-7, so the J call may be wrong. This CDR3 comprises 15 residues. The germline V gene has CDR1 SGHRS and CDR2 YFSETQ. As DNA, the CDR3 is TGCGCCAGCAGCTTGGAGGGACCGATGTTCGACGAGCAGTACTTC. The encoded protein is CASSLEGPMFDEQYF.

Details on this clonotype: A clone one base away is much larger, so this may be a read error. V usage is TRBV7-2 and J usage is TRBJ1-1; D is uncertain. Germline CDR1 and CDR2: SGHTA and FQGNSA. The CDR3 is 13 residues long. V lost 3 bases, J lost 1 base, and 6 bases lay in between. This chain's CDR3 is CASSFAKNTEAFF. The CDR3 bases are TGTGCCAGCAGCTTCGCTAAGAACACTGAAGCTTTCTTT. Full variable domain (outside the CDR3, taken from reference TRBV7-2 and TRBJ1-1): GAGVSQSPSNKVTEKGKDVELRCDPISGHTALYWYRQSLGQGLEFLIYFQGNSAPDKSGLPSDRFSAERTGGSVSTLTIQRTQQEDSAVYLCASSFAKNTEAFFGQGTRLTVV.

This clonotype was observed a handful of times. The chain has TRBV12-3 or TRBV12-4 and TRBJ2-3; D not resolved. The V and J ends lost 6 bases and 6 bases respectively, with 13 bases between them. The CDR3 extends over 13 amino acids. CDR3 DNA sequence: TGTGCCAGCAGCCCGGTGGTCCTGGATACGCAGTATTTT. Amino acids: CASSPVVLDTQYF.

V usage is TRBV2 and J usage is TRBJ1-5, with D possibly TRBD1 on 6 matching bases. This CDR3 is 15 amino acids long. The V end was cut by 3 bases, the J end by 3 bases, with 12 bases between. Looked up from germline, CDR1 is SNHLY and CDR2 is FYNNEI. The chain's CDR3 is CASSEGGLNNQPQHF. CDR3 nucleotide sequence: TGTGCCAGCAGTGAGGGGGGCCTAAACAATCAGCCCCAGCATTTT.

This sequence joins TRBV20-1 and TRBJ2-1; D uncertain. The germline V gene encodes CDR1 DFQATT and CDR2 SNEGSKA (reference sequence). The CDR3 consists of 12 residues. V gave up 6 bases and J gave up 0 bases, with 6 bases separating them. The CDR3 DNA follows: TGCAGTGCGCCGGACTCCTACAATGAGCAGTTCTTC. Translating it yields CSAPDSYNEQFF.

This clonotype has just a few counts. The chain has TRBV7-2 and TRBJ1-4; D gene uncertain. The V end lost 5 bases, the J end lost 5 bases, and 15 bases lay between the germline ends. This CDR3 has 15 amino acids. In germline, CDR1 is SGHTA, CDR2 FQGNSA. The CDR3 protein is CASSPGPRWNEKLFF. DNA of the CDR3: TGTGCCAGCAGCCCTGGACCTCGGTGGAATGAAAAACTGTTTTTT.

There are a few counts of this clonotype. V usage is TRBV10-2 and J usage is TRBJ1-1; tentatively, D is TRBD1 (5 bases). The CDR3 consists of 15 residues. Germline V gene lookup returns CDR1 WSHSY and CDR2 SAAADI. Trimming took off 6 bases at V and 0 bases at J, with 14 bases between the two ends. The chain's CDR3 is CASSYLQAMNTEAFF. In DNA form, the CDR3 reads TGCGCCAGCAGCTACCTACAGGCGATGAACACTGAAGCTTTCTTT.

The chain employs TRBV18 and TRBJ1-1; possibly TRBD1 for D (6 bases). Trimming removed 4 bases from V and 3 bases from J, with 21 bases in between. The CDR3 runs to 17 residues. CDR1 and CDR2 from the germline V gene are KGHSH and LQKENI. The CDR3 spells CASSLTGQPRKDTEAFF. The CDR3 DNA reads TGTGCCAGCTCACTCACAGGACAGCCGAGGAAGGACACTGAAGCTTTCTTT.

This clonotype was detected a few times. The CDR3 spells CASSVGWGEKLFF. The CDR3 region has the DNA TGCGCCAGCAGTGTGGGATGGGGTGAAAAACTGTTTTTT. The chain carries TRBV10-1 and TRBJ1-4; D ambiguous. Germline V lookup: CDR1 WNHNN, CDR2 SYGVQD (reference sequence). Trimming took 4 bases from V and 7 from J, leaving 10 bases between them. This CDR3 comprises 13 residues.

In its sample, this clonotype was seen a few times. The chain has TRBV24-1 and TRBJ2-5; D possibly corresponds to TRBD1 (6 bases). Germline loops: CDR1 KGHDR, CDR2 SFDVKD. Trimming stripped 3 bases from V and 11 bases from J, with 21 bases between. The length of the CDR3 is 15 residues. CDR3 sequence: CATSDLLHGDNEQYF. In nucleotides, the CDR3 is TGTGCCACCAGTGATCTGTTACATGGGGACAATGAGCAGTACTTC.

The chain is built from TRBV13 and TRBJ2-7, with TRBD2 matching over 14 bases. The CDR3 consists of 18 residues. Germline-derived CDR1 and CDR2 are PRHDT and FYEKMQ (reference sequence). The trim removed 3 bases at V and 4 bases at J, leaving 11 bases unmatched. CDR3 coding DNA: TGTGCCAGCAGCTTTCAGGGACTAGCGGGAGCTACCTCTTACGAGCAGTACTTC. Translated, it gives CASSFQGLAGATSYEQYF.

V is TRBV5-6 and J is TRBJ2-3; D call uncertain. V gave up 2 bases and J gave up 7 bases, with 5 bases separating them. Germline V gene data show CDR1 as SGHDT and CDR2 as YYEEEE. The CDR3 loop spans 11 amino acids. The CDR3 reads CASSFSNTQYF. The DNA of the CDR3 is TGTGCCAGCAGCTTCAGTAATACGCAGTATTTT.

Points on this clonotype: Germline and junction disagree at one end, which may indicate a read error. The CDR3 DNA reads as TGCAGTGCTAGAGATCCGACAGGGGTGTTTCGGTCTAATGAAAAACAGTTTTTT. It specifies CSARDPTGVFRSNEKQFF. The chain joins TRBV20-1 to TRBJ1-4, with 8 positions matching TRBD1. Germline CDR1 and CDR2: DFQATT and SNEGSKA (reference sequence). The CDR3 extends over 18 amino acids.

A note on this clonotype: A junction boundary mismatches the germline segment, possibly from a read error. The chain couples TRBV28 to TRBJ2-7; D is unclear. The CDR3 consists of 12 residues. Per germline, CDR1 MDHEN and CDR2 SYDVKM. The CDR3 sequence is CASSARAYEQYF. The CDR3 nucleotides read TGCGCCAGCAGCGCTCGGGCCTACGAGCAGTACTTC.

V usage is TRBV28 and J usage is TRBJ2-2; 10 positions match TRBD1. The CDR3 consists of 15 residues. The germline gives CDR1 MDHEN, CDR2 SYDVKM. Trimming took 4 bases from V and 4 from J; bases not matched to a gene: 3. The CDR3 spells CASSWGTGVTGELFF. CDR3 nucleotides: TGTGCCAGCAGTTGGGGGACAGGGGTCACCGGGGAGCTGTTTTTT.

CDR3 coding DNA: TGTGCCAGCAGTTTGACAGGTCCTCACAATGAGCAGTTCTTC. Protein sequence: CASSLTGPHNEQFF. The V gene is TRBV28, the J gene TRBJ2-1, with D perhaps TRBD1 (6 bases). Germline CDR1 and CDR2: MDHEN and SYDVKM. Trimming took 3 bases from V and 5 from J, leaving 11 bases between them. There are 14 residues in the CDR3.

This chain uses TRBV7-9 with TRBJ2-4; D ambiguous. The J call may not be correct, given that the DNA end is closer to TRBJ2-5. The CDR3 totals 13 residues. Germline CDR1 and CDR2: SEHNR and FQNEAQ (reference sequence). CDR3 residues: CASSLRLLETQYF. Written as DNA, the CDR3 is TGTGCCAGCAGCTTACGATTGCTAGAGACCCAGTACTTC.

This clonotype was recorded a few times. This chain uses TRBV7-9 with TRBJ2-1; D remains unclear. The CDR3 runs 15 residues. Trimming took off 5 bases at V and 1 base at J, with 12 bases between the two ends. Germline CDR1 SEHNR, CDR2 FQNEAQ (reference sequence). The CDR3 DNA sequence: TGTGCCAGCAGCCGCGAGCTCGGATCCTACAATGAGCAGTTCTTC. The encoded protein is CASSRELGSYNEQFF.

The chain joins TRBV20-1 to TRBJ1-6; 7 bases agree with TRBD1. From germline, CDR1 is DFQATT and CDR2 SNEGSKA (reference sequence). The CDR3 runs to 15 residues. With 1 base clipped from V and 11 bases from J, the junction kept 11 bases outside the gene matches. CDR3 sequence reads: CSARVTTGRKAPLHF. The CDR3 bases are TGCAGTGCTAGAGTGACGACAGGGAGGAAGGCACCCCTCCACTTT.

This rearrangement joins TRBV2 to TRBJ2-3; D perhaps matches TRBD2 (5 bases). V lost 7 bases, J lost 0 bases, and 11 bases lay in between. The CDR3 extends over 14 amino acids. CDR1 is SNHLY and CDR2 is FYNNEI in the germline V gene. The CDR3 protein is CASTRTPSTDTQYF. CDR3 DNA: TGTGCCAGCACCCGGACTCCCAGCACAGATACGCAGTATTTT.

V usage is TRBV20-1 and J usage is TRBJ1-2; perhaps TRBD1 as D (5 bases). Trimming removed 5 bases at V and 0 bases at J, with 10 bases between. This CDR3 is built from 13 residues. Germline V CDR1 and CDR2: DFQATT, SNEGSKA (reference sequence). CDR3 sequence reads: CSARDFSNYGYTF. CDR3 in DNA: TGCAGTGCTCGGGACTTCTCTAACTATGGCTACACCTTC.

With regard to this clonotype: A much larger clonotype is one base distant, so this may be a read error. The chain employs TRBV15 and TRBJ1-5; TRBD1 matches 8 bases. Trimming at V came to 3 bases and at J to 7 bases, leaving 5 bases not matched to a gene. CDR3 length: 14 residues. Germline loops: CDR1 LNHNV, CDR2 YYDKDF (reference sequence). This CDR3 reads CATSRDRAKQPQHF. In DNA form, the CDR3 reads TGTGCCACCAGCAGGGACAGGGCGAAACAGCCCCAGCATTTT.

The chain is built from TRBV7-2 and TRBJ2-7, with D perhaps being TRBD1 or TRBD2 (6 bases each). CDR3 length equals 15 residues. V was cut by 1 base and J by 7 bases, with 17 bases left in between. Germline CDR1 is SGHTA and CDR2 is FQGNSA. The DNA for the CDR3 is TGTGCCAGCAGCTTAGTCCGGGGGCCTTCCAATGAGCAGTACTTC. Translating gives CASSLVRGPSNEQYF.

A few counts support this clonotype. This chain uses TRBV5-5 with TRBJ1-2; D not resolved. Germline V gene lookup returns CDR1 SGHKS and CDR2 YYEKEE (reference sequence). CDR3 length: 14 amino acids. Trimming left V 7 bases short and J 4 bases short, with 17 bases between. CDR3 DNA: TGTGCCAGCGAGCAATTAGGAGATTCCTATGGCTACACCTTC. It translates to CASEQLGDSYGYTF.

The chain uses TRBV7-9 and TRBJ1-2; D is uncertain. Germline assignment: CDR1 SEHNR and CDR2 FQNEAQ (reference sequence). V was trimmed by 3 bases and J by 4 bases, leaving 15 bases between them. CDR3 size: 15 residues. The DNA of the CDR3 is TGTGCCAGCAGCTTGTTAGGCGGGTCAACCTATGGCTACACCTTC. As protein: CASSLLGGSTYGYTF. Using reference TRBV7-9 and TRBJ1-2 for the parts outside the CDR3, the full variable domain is DTGVSQNPRHKITKRGQNVTFRCDPISEHNRLYWYRQTLGQGPEFLTYFQNEAQLEKSRLLSDRFSAERPKGSFSTLEIQRTEQGDSAMYLCASSLLGGSTYGYTFGSGTRLTVV.

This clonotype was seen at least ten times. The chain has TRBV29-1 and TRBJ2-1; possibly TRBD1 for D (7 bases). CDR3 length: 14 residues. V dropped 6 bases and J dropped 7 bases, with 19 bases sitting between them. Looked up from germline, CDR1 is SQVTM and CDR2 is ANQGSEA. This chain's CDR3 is CSVVLATRGNEQFF. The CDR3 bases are TGCAGCGTGGTACTAGCCACCAGGGGGAATGAGCAGTTCTTC.

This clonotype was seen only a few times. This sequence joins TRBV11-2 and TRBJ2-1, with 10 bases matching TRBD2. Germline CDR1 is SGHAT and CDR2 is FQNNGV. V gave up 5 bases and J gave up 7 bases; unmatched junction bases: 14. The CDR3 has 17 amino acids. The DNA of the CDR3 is TGTGCCAGCAGCCCCGCTGCTAGCGGGGGTTTTTGGAATGAGCAGTTCTTC. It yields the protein CASSPAASGGFWNEQFF.

CDR3 in DNA: TGTGCCAGCAGTTATACAGGGAGGGCTTTCTTT. Protein: CASSYTGRAFF. The V gene is TRBV6-2 or TRBV6-3, the J gene TRBJ1-1; TRBD1 is a possible D gene (6 bases). Trimming took off 3 bases at V and 11 bases at J, with 10 bases between the two ends. Germline V lookup: CDR1 MNHEY, CDR2 SVGEGT. The CDR3 totals 11 residues.